Below, 8 T cell receptor beta chains from the same sample are listed, as sequenced in a study of cytomegalovirus exposure and HLA in healthy donors. Profiled with immunoSEQ multiplex PCR; TCRdb holds only in-frame clones, not every one. The table records about 84,000 clones, approximately 91% of them present only once. Sequences were obtained from PBMCs. Every receptor here comes from a man younger than 45 in good health and CMV-seronegative.

This chain uses TRBV10-1 with TRBJ1-1; the match to TRBD1 covers 8 bases. Germline CDR1 and CDR2: WNHNN and SYGVQD (reference sequence). The CDR3 loop spans 15 amino acids. J gave up 5 bases and V 0 bases, and 5 bases lay outside the gene matches. CDR3 loop: CASSESRQGSTEAFF. CDR3 in DNA: TGCGCCAGCAGTGAGTCCCGACAGGGGAGTACTGAAGCTTTCTTT.

This chain uses TRBV10-2 with TRBJ2-2; TRBD1 agrees at 8 bases. The CDR3 is 15 residues long. Trimming took 5 bases from V and 5 from J; bases not matched to a gene: 7. Germline V lookup: CDR1 WSHSY, CDR2 SAAADI. CDR3 in DNA: TGCGCCAGCAGTAATGGACAGGGAGGTACCGGGGAGCTGTTTTTT. Translation gives CASSNGQGGTGELFF.

This sequence joins TRBV19 and TRBJ1-6; 7 nucleotides match TRBD1. Looked up from germline, CDR1 is LNHDA and CDR2 is SQIVND (reference sequence). This CDR3 is built from 16 residues. V gave up 7 bases and J gave up 3 bases; unmatched junction bases: 9. This chain's CDR3 is CASTTMDRNYNSPLHF. CDR3 DNA: TGTGCCAGTACCACCATGGACAGGAACTATAATTCACCCCTCCACTTT.

This clone appeared a single time. This chain links TRBV4-2 with TRBJ1-2; tentatively, D is TRBD1 (6 bases). V was cut by 3 bases and J by 6 bases, with 20 bases left in between. CDR3 length: 16 residues. Germline assignment: CDR1 LGHNA and CDR2 YNFKEQ. The CDR3, as DNA: TGTGCCAGCAGCCAGAATCTGGGGGGGCCTTCTGATGGCTACACCTTC. This encodes CASSQNLGGPSDGYTF.

The chain is built from TRBV11-2 and TRBJ1-1, with D uncertain. The CDR3 loop spans 14 amino acids. Trimming stripped 5 bases from V and 1 base from J, with 11 bases between. Per germline, CDR1 SGHAT and CDR2 FQNNGV. The CDR3 nucleotides are TGTGCCAGCAGCAGCGTTGCGTGGAACACTGAAGCTTTCTTT. It translates to CASSSVAWNTEAFF.

The chain joins TRBV30 to TRBJ1-1; 7 bases are a match to TRBD1. CDR1 is GTSNPN, CDR2 SVGIG, per germline (reference sequence). After removal of 5 bases from V and 10 bases from J, the junction contained 7 bases not matched to a gene. The CDR3 totals 11 residues. CDR3 nucleotide sequence: TGTGCCTGGGGACAGGTGTTTGGAGCTTTCTTT. Its protein is CAWGQVFGAFF.

The chain has TRBV2 and TRBJ2-5, with D unclear. Trimming stripped 4 bases from V and 4 bases from J, with 4 bases between. Germline loops: CDR1 SNHLY, CDR2 FYNNEI. CDR3 length: 11 amino acids. The CDR3 region has the DNA TGTGCCAGCAGTGTCCGAGAGACCCAGTACTTC. Residues: CASSVRETQYF. Looking up the rest from reference TRBV2 and TRBJ2-5 gives the full variable domain: EPEVTQTPSHQVTQMGQEVILRCVPISNHLYFYWYRQILGQKVEFLVSFYNNEISEKSEIFDDQFSVERPDGSNFTLKIRSTKLEDSAMYFCASSVRETQYFGPGTRLLVL.

V usage is TRBV29-1 and J usage is TRBJ2-1; TRBD1 is a possible D gene (7 bases). CDR1 is SQVTM and CDR2 is ANQGSEA in the germline V gene. Trimming pared 8 bases from V and 5 bases from J, leaving 28 bases between. The CDR3 is 17 amino acids. The DNA of the CDR3 is TGCAGCCTCAGGGGGGCCAGGCCCGGTTATGCGAACAATGAGCAGTTCTTC. Its translation is CSLRGARPGYANNEQFF.